This T cell receptor (beta chain) was recorded in a study of T-cell memory formation after mild COVID-19. It was 5'RACE with constant-segment primers that produced the TCR alpha and TCR beta cDNA libraries, which carried sample barcodes and UMIs. TCRdb reprocessed the 5' RACE reads via MiXCR and lists one record per CDR3 protein. The sample consists of hundreds of thousands of distinct CDR3 sequences, 20% to 25% of them appearing once. CDR3 length: 13 residues. Germline V lookup: CDR1 ENHRY, CDR2 SYGVKD. V shed 0 bases and J shed 3 bases, with 6 bases lying between them. Note on this clonotype: Its antigen remains unknown.

Study-wide findings and caveats: Whereas later expanders leaned CD4+, clones contracting day 15 to 85 showed a balanced CD4/CD8 makeup. Cross-reactive memory seemingly joined, as some responding clones were found in pre-infection memory. Contracting CD8+ clones were enriched in EMRA, CD4+ mainly in CM and EM.

The sequence derives from a man aged 18 to 29 who had mild COVID-19 (a few samples of this study predate the infection). Cell type and time point are not known. This sequence joins TRBV10-3 and TRBJ2-7; unclear D gene. Sequencing input: PBMCs or a T cell subset sorted from them (not recorded which). CDR3 sequence reads: CAISESDLYEQYF. CDR3 in DNA: TGTGCCATCAGTGAGTCGGACCTCTACGAGCAGTACTTC.